This T cell receptor (beta chain) was observed in a study of blood T cell repertoires in COVID-19 (dated by TCRdb to the early 2020s). Some background on the complete study: The collaborator samples originated in the United States, Italy and Spain and spanned the acute and convalescent phases of COVID-19. The prospective study material was composed of cDNA or gDNA derived from T cells, B-cell-depleted T cells, or PBMCs. A freely available public database, intended as a resource for researchers studying the immune response to SARS-CoV-2, is where the repertoires were released. The samples were drawn from the first 160 participants of the ongoing ImmuneRACE study and from 950 to 1,500 subjects provided by 6 global collaborators. The dataset comprised deeply sampled blood TCRbeta repertoires from subjects exposed to, actively infected with, or recovered from COVID-19. Where HLA class I and class II types were available, the types were taken from metadata supplied by the sample provider, not from assay-based typing. The sample metadata nearly always contained a de-identified subject ID, COVID-19 status, age in years and sex.

One collaborating source in Seattle enrolled patients during active infection and followed them longitudinally through the course of disease. The collaborating institutions used their own protocols to collect whole blood in K2EDTA tubes. For TCRbeta analysis, collaborator samples were shipped as frozen whole blood, as isolated PBMCs, or as DNA extracted from either sample type. TCRbeta CDR3 regions were amplified from genomic DNA using the immunoSEQ Assay, a bias-controlled multiplex PCR. Regarding the original processing steps: Nucleated cell counts per sample were estimated from amplification of reference gene primers within the assay. To quantify the absolute abundance of each unique TCRbeta CDR3 rearrangement, sequence reads were collapsed and filtered. For each sample, productive Simpson clonality was calculated as the square root of Simpson's diversity index across productive rearrangements. The table comes from immuneACCESS by way of TCRdb, which keeps in-frame sequences with V and J called. Part of the clones is missing from these tables; in studies checked, under half for an unresolved V gene and the rest for unknown reasons. The D gene and trimming were derived from the DNA, and the V and J assignments and clone size from that table. Here the sample has roughly 88,000 clones; around 85% occur a single time. The ten top clones hold around 17% of the sample.

The CDR3, from cysteine to phenylalanine, totals 16 residues. The sequence is cut down to CDR3 DNA, 48 bases in frame from base 1. Looking up the germline V gene yields CDR1 LGHNA and CDR2 YSLEER. V is cut by 0 bases and J by 2 bases, and the space between the germline ends is 14 bases. Points on this clone: Its antigen is unknown. Within one base of it there is no much larger clone, and no base qualities were kept.

Broad study findings and their caveats: Clinical and demographic metadata were provided uncurated, with the amount varying by source and participant.

The sequence derives from a woman in her fifties or sixties with COVID-19, enrolled during active disease. Sequenced input: peripheral blood. The receptor chain draws on TRBV4-3 and TRBJ2-7; TRBD2 could be the D gene, as 5 bases match. The CDR3 protein is CASSQDLGGQAYEQYF. The sequenced DNA is TGCGCCAGCAGCCAAGATCTGGGCGGGCAGGCCTACGAGCAGTACTTC.